The 15 T cell receptor beta chains presented below share a single source sample, sequenced in a study of cytomegalovirus exposure and HLA in healthy donors. The study ran its PCR with 60 Vbeta and 13 Jbeta primers. Using immunoSEQ multiplex PCR, the repertoire was profiled, and TCRdb retains in-frame clones only, with some absent. The table includes some 150,000 clones, roughly 85% detected once. The sequencing sample was made of PBMCs. The source is a male donor in good health and CMV-seronegative.

This clone showed up just once. The J gene is TRBJ2-2, the V gene TRBV7-7, with 8 bases aligning to TRBD2. The CDR3 sequence is 19 residues long. Germline V gene sequence: CDR1 SSHAT, CDR2 FNYEAQ (reference sequence). V dropped 5 bases and J dropped 0; count of bases not matched to a gene: 14. CDR3 amino acids: CASSPAVTSEGSNTGELFF. The CDR3, as DNA: TGTGCCAGCAGCCCAGCGGTGACTAGCGAAGGGTCGAACACCGGGGAGCTGTTTTTT.

The chain combines TRBV4-1 with TRBJ2-3, with TRBD2 matching over 13 bases. Germline values: CDR1 MGHRA, CDR2 YSYEKL. This CDR3 comprises 18 residues. V lost 1 base, J lost 4 bases, and 8 bases stayed unmatched. For the CDR3, the DNA is TGCGCCAGCAGCCAAGCTTTACTAGCGGGGGGGCCCCCAGATACGCAGTATTTT. Its translation: CASSQALLAGGPPDTQYF.

This sequence joins TRBV11-2 and TRBJ2-1; 11 bases fit TRBD2. This CDR3 has 16 residues. Trimming took 1 base from V and 5 from J; bases not matched to a gene: 4. From germline, CDR1 is SGHAT and CDR2 FQNNGV. CDR3 sequence reads: CASSLVAGLADNEQFF. The CDR3 DNA follows: TGTGCCAGCAGCTTAGTTGCGGGACTAGCGGACAATGAGCAGTTCTTC.

The V call is TRBV7-3, the J call TRBJ1-2; 9 bases align to TRBD1. Trimming removed 5 bases from V and 4 bases from J; junction bases left unmatched: 11. The CDR3 consists of 16 residues. The germline CDR1 and CDR2 sequences are SGHTA and FQGTGA. The CDR3 bases are TGTGCCAGCAGCCCAAGACAGGGGGATAGGCCCTATGGCTACACCTTC. It specifies CASSPRQGDRPYGYTF.

The chain has TRBV5-4 and TRBJ1-4; D may be TRBD1 (5 bases). Per the germline V gene, CDR1 is SGHNT and CDR2 is YYREEE (reference sequence). This CDR3 region has 14 residues. V was trimmed by 1 base and J by 5 bases, leaving 9 bases between them. CDR3 DNA: TGTGCCAGCAGCTTGCGGGGGGTCAATGAAAAACTGTTTTTT. It encodes CASSLRGVNEKLFF. The full variable domain, with the rest looked up from reference TRBV5-4 and TRBJ1-4, is ETGVTQSPTHLIKTRGQQVTLRCSSQSGHNTVSWYQQALGQGPQFIFQYYREEENGRGNFPPRFSGLQFPNYSSELNVNALELDDSALYLCASSLRGVNEKLFFGSGTQLSVL.

The chain carries TRBV28 and TRBJ2-1, with 7 bases matching TRBD1. V gave up 5 bases and J gave up 8 bases; unmatched junction bases: 21. The CDR3 consists of 18 residues. From germline, CDR1 is MDHEN and CDR2 SYDVKM. The CDR3 region is CASSPPNNNRQGRHEQFF. CDR3 nucleotides: TGTGCCAGCAGTCCCCCGAATAATAATCGACAGGGTCGGCATGAGCAGTTCTTC. Complete variable domain (other parts from reference TRBV28 and TRBJ2-1): DVKVTQSSRYLVKRTGEKVFLECVQDMDHENMFWYRQDPGLGLRLIYFSYDVKMKEKGDIPEGYSVSREKKERFSLILESASTNQTSMYLCASSPPNNNRQGRHEQFFGPGTRLTVL.

V usage is TRBV18 and J usage is TRBJ1-6, with a weak D call TRBD1 (6 bases). Germline lookup yields CDR1 KGHSH and CDR2 LQKENI. V gave up 8 bases and J gave up 7 bases, with 9 bases separating them. The CDR3 runs 12 residues. The CDR3 DNA reads as TGTGCCAGCCGACAGGCCAATTCACCCCTCCACTTT. Its protein product is CASRQANSPLHF. Combining the CDR3 with reference TRBV18 and TRBJ1-6 gives the whole variable domain NAGVMQNPRHLVRRRGQEARLRCSPMKGHSHVYWYRQLPEEGLKFMVYLQKENIIDESGMPKERFSAEFPKEGPSILRIQQVVRGDSAAYFCASRQANSPLHFGNGTRLTVT.

The chain recombines TRBV7-6 with TRBJ1-5; tentatively, D is TRBD1 (5 bases). Trimming took off 4 bases at V and 6 bases at J, with 13 bases between the two ends. Germline V gives CDR1 SGHVS, CDR2 FNYEAQ. The CDR3 consists of 14 residues. CDR3 DNA: TGTGCCAGCAGCTCGGGAGGGGCTGGTCAGCCCCAGCATTTT. Protein sequence: CASSSGGAGQPQHF.

This chain joins TRBV11-3 and TRBJ1-1; 9 bases line up with TRBD1. The germline gives CDR1 SGHNT, CDR2 YENEEA. The J segment lost 1 base and the V segment lost 5 bases, leaving 2 bases of the junction unmatched. CDR3 size: 14 residues. The CDR3 DNA sequence: TGTGCCAGCAGCCCGGGACAGGGGAACACTGAAGCTTTCTTT. Translated, it gives CASSPGQGNTEAFF.

J is TRBJ2-5 and V is TRBV7-7, with 9 nucleotides matching TRBD2. Germline V gives CDR1 SSHAT, CDR2 FNYEAQ (reference sequence). The CDR3 length is 16 residues. V trimming: 5 bases; J trimming: 4 bases; junction bases outside the gene matches: 11. The CDR3, as DNA: TGTGCCAGCAGCCAGGCTAGCGGGGTCGGAATAGAGACCCAGTACTTC. This encodes CASSQASGVGIETQYF.

The chain joins TRBV5-5 to TRBJ1-3; perhaps TRBD1 as D (6 bases). V dropped 2 bases and J dropped 0 bases, with 9 bases sitting between them. CDR1 and CDR2 from the germline V gene are SGHKS and YYEKEE (reference sequence). There are 15 residues in the CDR3. The CDR3: CASSFQGNSGNTIYF. CDR3 bases: TGTGCCAGCAGCTTTCAGGGGAACTCTGGAAACACCATATATTTT.

A single count supports this clone. J is TRBJ2-7 and V is TRBV5-6; a possible D gene is TRBD2 (5 bases). The CDR3 sequence is 15 residues long. Per the germline V gene, CDR1 is SGHDT and CDR2 is YYEEEE. V was cut by 4 bases and J by 2 bases, with 16 bases left in between. CDR3 coding DNA: TGTGCCAGCAGCGGATTCGGAGGTTCGACCTACGAGCAGTACTTC. This gives the protein CASSGFGGSTYEQYF.

CDR3 sequence: CASSPRRSGNTIYF. The CDR3, as DNA: TGTGCCAGCAGCCCTCGGAGATCTGGAAACACCATATATTTT. This chain joins TRBV7-2 and TRBJ1-3; D uncertain. CDR1 is SGHTA, CDR2 FQGNSA, per germline. The germline V and J ends were trimmed by 5 bases and 1 base, with 9 bases remaining between them. This CDR3 region has 14 residues. The full variable domain, its missing parts supplied by reference TRBV7-2 and TRBJ1-3, is GAGVSQSPSNKVTEKGKDVELRCDPISGHTALYWYRQSLGQGLEFLIYFQGNSAPDKSGLPSDRFSAERTGGSVSTLTIQRTQQEDSAVYLCASSPRRSGNTIYFGEGSWLTVV.

The CDR3, as DNA: TGCGCCAGCAGCTTACTCTTCGGGCGGCGGGTGCGGGGCAATCAGCCCCAGCATTTT. Its protein is CASSLLFGRRVRGNQPQHF. The chain has TRBV5-1 and TRBJ1-5; D call uncertain. Trimming stripped 2 bases from V and 2 bases from J, with 23 bases between. Per germline, CDR1 SGHRS and CDR2 YFSETQ. CDR3 size: 19 residues.

This clone was recorded a few times. This chain joins TRBV19 and TRBJ2-1; TRBD2 agrees at 15 bases. Germline CDR1 reads LNHDA; CDR2 reads SQIVND (reference sequence). CDR3 length: 21 residues. After removal of 3 bases from V and 4 bases from J, the junction contained 16 bases not matched to a gene. CDR3 nucleotides: TGTGCCAGTAGTATTCTTATCCCGGGACTAGCGGGAGGTCGAATATACAATGAGCAGTTCTTC. Protein sequence: CASSILIPGLAGGRIYNEQFF. Combining the CDR3 with reference TRBV19 and TRBJ2-1 gives the whole variable domain DGGITQSPKYLFRKEGQNVTLSCEQNLNHDAMYWYRQDPGQGLRLIYYSQIVNDFQKGDIAEGYSVSREKKESFPLTVTSAQKNPTAFYLCASSILIPGLAGGRIYNEQFFGPGTRLTVL.